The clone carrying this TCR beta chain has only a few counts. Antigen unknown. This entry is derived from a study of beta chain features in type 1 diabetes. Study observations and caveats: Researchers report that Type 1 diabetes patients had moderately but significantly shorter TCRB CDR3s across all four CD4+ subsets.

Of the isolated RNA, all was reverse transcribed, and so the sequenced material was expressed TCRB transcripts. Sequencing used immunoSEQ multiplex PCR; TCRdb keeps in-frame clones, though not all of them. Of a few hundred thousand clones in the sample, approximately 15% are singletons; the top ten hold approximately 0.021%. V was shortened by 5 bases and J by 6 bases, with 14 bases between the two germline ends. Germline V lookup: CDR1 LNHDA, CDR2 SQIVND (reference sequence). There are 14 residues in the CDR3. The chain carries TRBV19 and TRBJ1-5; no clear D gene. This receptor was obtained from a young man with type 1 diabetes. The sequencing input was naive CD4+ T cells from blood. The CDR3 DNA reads TGTGCCAGTAGTCCTCTTAACAGTGTTCAGCCCCAGCATTTT. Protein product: CASSPLNSVQPQHF.